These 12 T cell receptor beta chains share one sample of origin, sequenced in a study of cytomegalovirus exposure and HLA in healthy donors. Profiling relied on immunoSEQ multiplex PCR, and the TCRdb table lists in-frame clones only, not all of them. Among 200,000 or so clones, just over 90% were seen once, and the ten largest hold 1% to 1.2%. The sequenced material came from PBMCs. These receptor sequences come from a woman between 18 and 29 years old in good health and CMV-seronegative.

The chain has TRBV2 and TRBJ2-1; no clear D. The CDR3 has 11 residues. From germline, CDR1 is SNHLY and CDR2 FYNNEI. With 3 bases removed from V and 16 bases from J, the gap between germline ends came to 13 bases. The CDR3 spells CASSDEVWSFF. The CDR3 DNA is TGTGCCAGCAGTGATGAGGTCTGGAGTTTCTTC.

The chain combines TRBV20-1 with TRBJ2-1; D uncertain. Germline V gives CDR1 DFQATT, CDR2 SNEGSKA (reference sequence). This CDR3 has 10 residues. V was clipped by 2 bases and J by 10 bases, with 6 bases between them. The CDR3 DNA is TGCAGTGCTAGAAGCTACGAGCAGTTCTTC. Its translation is CSARSYEQFF.

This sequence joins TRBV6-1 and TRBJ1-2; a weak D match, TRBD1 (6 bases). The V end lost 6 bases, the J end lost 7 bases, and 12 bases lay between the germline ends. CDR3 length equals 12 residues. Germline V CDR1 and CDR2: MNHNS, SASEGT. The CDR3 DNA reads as TGTGCCAGCAGCAACGGACAGTTTGGCTACACCTTC. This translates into CASSNGQFGYTF.

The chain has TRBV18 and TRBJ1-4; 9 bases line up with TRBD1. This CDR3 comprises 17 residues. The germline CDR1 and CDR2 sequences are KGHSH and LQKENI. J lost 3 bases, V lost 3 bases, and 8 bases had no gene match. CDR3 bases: TGTGCCAGCTCACCCGGGACAGGGTTAAGAGCTAATGAAAAACTGTTTTTT. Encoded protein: CASSPGTGLRANEKLFF.

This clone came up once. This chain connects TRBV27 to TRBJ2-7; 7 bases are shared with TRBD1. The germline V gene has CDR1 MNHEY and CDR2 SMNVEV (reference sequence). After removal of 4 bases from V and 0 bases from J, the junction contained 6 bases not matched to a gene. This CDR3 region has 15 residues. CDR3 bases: TGTGCCAGCAGTTCCTCACGGGACAGCTCCTACGAGCAGTACTTC. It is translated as CASSSSRDSSYEQYF.

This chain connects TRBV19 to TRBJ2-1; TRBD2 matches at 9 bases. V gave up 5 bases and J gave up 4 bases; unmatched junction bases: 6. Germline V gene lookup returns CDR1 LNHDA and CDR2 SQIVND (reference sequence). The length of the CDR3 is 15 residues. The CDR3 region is CASSASSGDYNEQFF. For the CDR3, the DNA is TGTGCCAGTAGTGCCTCTAGCGGGGATTACAATGAGCAGTTCTTC.

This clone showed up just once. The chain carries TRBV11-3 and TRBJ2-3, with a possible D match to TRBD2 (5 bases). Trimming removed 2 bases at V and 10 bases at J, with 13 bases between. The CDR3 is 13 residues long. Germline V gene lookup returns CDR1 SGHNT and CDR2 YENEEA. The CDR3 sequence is CASSLTSSHPQYF. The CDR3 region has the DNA TGTGCCAGCAGCTTAACGTCTAGCCATCCGCAGTATTTT.

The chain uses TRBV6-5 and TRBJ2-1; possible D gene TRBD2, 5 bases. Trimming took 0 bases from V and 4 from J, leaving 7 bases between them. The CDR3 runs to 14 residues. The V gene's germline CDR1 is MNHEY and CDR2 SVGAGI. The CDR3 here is CASSYSTRYNEQFF. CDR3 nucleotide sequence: TGTGCCAGCAGTTACTCTACTAGGTACAATGAGCAGTTCTTC.

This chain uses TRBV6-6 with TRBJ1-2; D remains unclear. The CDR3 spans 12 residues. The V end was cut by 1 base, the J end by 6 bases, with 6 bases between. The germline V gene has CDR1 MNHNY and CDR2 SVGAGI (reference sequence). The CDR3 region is CASSYFRNGYTF. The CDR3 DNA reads TGTGCCAGCAGTTACTTCAGGAATGGCTACACCTTC.

The CDR3 DNA is TGTGCCAGCAGTCGCGGCGGAAAAGAGACCCAGTACTTC. This encodes CASSRGGKETQYF. V and J are TRBV27 and TRBJ2-5; D gene uncertain. The CDR3 covers 13 residues. V lost 5 bases and J lost 3, with 10 bases in between. Germline CDR1 MNHEY, CDR2 SMNVEV (reference sequence).

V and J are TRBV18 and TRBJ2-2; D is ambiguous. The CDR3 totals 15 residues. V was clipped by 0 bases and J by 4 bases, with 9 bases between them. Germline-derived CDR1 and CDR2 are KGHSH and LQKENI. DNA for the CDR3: TGTGCCAGCTCACCACCTAACCGCGGCACCGGGGAGCTGTTTTTT. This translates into CASSPPNRGTGELFF.

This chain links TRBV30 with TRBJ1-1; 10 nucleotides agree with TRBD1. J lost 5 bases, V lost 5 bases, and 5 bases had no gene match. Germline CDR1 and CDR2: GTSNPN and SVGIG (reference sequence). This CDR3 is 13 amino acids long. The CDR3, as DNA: TGTGCCTGGCGACAGGGGGCTTTGACTGAAGCTTTCTTT. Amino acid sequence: CAWRQGALTEAFF.